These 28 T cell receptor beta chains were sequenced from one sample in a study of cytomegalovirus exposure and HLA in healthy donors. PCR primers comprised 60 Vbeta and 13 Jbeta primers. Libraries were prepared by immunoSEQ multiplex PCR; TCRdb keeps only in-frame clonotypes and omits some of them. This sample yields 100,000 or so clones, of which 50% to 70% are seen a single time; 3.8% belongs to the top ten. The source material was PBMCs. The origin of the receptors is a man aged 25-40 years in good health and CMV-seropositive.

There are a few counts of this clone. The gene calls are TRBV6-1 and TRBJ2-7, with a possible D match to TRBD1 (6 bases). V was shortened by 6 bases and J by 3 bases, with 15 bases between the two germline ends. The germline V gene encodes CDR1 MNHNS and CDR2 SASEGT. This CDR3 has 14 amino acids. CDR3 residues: CASRYREESYEQYF. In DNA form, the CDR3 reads TGTGCCAGCAGATACAGGGAAGAGAGCTACGAGCAGTACTTC.

The CDR3 coding sequence is TGCAGCGTTGTAGAAGGGGGTGTTGAAAAACTGTTTTTT. It codes for CSVVEGGVEKLFF. This chain links TRBV29-1 with TRBJ1-4; D is perhaps TRBD1 (6 bases). The CDR3 has 13 residues. Germline CDR1 reads SQVTM; CDR2 reads ANQGSEA. Deletions cut 4 bases from V and 7 bases from J, with 13 bases between.

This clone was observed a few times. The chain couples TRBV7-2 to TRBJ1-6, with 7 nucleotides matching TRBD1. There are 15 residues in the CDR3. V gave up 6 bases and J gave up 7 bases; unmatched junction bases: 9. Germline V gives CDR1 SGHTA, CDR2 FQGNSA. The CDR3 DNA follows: TGTGCCAGCAGGGCCGACAGGGTTCAGAATTCACCCCTCCACTTT. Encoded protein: CASRADRVQNSPLHF. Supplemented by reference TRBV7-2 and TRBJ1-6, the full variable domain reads GAGVSQSPSNKVTEKGKDVELRCDPISGHTALYWYRQSLGQGLEFLIYFQGNSAPDKSGLPSDRFSAERTGGSVSTLTIQRTQQEDSAVYLCASRADRVQNSPLHFGNGTRLTVT.

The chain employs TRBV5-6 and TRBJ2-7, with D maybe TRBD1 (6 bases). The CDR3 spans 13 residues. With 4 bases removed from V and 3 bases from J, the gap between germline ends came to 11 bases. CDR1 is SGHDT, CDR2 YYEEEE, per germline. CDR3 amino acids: CASSPVDSYEQYF. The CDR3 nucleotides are TGTGCCAGCAGCCCGGTGGACAGCTACGAGCAGTACTTC.

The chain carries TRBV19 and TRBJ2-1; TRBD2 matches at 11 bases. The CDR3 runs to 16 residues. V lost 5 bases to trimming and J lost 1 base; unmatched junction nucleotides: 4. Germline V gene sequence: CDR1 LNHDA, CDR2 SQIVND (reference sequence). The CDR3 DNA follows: TGTGCCAGTAGTTTTATAGCGGGGGGGTCCTACAATGAGCAGTTCTTC. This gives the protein CASSFIAGGSYNEQFF.

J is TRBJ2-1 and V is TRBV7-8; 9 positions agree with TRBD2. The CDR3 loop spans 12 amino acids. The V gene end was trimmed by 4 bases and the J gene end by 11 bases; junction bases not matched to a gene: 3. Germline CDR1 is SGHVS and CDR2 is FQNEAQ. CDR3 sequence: CASSSSGGKQFF. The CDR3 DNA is TGTGCCAGCAGCTCCAGCGGGGGGAAGCAGTTCTTC.

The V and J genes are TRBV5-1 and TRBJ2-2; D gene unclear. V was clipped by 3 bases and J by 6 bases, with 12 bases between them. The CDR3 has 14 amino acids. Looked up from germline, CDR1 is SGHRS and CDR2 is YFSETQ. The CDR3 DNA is TGCGCCAGCAGCTCATCAAGCCACCCCGGGGAGCTGTTTTTT. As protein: CASSSSSHPGELFF.

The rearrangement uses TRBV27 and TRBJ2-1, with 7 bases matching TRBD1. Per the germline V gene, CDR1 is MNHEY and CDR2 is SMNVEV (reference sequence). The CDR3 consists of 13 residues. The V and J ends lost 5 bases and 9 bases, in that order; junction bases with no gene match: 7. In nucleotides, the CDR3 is TGTGCCAGCAGTGCCAAAACAGGGGTTGAGCAGTTCTTC. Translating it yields CASSAKTGVEQFF.

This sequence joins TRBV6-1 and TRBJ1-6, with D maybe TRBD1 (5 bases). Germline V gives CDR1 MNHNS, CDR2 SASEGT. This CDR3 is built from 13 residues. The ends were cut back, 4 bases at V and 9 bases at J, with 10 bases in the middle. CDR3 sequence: CASSAGQRSPLHF. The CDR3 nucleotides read TGTGCCAGCAGTGCAGGGCAGCGTTCACCCCTCCACTTT.

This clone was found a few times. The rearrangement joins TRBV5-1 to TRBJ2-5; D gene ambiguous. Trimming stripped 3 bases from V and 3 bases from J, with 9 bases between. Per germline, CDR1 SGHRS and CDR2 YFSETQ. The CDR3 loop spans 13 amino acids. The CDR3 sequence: CASSSTPEETQYF. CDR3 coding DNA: TGCGCCAGCAGCTCAACCCCGGAAGAGACCCAGTACTTC.

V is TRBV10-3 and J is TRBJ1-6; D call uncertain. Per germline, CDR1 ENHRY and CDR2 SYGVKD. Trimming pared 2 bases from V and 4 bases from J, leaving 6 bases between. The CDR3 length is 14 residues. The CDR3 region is CAISEAGYNSPLHF. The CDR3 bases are TGTGCCATCAGTGAGGCGGGGTATAATTCACCCCTCCACTTT.

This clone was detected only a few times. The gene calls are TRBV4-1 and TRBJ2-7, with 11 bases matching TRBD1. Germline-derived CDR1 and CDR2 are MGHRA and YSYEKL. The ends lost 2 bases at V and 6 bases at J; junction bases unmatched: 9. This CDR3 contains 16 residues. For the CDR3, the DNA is TGCGCCAGCAGCCAACCCACCGGGACAGGGGGTGGCGAGCAGTACTTC. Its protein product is CASSQPTGTGGGEQYF.

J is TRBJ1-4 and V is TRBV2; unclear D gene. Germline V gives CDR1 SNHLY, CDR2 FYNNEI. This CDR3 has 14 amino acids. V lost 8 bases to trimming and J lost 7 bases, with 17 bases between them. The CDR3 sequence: CASGTTAGGEKLFF. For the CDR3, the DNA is TGTGCCAGCGGAACGACGGCCGGCGGTGAAAAACTGTTTTTT.

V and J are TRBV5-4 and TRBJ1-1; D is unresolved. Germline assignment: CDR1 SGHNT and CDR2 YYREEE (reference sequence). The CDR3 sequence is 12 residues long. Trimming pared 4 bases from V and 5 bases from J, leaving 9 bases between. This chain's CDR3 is CASSLGWTEAFF. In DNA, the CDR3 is TGTGCCAGCAGCCTCGGGTGGACTGAAGCTTTCTTT.

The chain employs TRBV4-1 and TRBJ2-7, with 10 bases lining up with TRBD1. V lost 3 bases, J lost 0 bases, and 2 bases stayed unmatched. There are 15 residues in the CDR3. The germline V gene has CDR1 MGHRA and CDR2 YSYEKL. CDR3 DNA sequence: TGCGCCAGCAGCCACGGACAGGGGGGCTCCTACGAGCAGTACTTC. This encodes CASSHGQGGSYEQYF.

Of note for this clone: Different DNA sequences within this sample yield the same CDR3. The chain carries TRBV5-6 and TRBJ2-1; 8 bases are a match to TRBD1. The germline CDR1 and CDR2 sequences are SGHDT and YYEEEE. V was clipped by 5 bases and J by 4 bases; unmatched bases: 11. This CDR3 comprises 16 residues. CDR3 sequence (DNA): TGTGCCAGCAGTCCGACAGGGGCGAATTTATACAATGAGCAGTTCTTC. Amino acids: CASSPTGANLYNEQFF. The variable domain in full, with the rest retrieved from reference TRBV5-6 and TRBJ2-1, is DAGVTQSPTHLIKTRGQQVTLRCSPKSGHDTVSWYQQALGQGPQFIFQYYEEEERQRGNFPDRFSGHQFPNYSSELNVNALLLGDSALYLCASSPTGANLYNEQFFGPGTRLTVL.

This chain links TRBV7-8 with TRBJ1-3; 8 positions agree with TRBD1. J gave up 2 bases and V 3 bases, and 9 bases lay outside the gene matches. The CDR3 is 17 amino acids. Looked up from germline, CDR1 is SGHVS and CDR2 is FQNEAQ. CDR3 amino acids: CASSFSVAGGPGNTIYF. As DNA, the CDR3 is TGTGCCAGCAGCTTTTCCGTTGCAGGGGGCCCTGGAAACACCATATATTTT.

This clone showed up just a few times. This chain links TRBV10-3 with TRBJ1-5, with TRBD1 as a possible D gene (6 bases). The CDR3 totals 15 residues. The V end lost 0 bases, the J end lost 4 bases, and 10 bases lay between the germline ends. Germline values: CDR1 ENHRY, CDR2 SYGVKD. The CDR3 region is CAISESGGENQPQHF. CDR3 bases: TGTGCCATCAGTGAGTCAGGGGGAGAGAATCAGCCCCAGCATTTT.

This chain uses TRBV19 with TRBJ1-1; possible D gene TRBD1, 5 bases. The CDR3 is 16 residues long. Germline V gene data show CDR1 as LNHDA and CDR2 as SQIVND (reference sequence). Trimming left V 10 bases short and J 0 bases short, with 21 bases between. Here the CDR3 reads CATSKGGDYMNTEAFF. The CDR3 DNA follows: TGTGCCACTTCTAAAGGAGGGGATTATATGAACACTGAAGCTTTCTTT.

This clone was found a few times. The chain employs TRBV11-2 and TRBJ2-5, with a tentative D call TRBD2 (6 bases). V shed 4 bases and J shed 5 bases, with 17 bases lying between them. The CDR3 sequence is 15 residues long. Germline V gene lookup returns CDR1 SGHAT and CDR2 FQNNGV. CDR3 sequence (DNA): TGTGCCAGCAGCTCCTCCCCACTAGCCGCCGAGACCCAGTACTTC. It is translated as CASSSSPLAAETQYF.

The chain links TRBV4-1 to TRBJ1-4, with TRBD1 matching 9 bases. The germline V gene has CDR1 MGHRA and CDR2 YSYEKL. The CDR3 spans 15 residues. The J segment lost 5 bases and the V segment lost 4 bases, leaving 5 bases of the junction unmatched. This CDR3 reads CASSPPGQGNEKLFF. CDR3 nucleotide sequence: TGCGCCAGCAGCCCTCCGGGACAGGGAAATGAAAAACTGTTTTTT.

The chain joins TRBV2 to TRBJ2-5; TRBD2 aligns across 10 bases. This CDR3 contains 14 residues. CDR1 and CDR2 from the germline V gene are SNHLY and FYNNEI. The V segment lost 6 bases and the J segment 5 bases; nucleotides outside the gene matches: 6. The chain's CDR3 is CASSVTSGVETQYF. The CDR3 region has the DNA TGTGCCAGCAGCGTTACTAGCGGGGTGGAGACCCAGTACTTC.

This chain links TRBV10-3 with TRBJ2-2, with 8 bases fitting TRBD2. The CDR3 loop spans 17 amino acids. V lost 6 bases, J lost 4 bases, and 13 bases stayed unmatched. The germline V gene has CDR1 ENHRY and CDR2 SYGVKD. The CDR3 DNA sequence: TGTGCCATCAGCCAAGTATCGGGAGGGGTCACCACCGGGGAGCTGTTTTTT. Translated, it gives CAISQVSGGVTTGELFF.

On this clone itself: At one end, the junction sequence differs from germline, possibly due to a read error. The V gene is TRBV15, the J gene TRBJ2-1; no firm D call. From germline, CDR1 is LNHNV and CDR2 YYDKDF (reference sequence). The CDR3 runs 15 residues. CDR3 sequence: CATSRDGISYNERFF. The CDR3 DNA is TGTGCCACCAGCAGAGACGGCATCTCCTACAATGAGCGGTTCTTC.

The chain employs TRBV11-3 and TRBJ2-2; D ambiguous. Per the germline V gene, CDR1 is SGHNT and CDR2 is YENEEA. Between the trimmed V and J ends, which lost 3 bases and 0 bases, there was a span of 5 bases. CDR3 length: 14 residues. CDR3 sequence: CASSLGPNTGELFF. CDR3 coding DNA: TGTGCCAGCAGCTTGGGCCCGAACACCGGGGAGCTGTTTTTT.

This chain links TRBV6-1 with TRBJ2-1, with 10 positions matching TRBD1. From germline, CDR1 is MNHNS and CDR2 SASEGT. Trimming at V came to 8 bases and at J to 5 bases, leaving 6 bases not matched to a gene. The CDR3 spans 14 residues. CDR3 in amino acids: CASQPGQGNNEQFF. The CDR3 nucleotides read TGTGCCAGCCAGCCGGGACAGGGGAACAATGAGCAGTTCTTC.

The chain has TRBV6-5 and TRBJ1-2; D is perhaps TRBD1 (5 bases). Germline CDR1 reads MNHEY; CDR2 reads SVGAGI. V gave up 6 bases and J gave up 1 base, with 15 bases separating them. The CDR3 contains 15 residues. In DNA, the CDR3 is TGTGCCAGCAGCCAGGGACTCACCTTTAACTATGGCTACACCTTC. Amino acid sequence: CASSQGLTFNYGYTF.

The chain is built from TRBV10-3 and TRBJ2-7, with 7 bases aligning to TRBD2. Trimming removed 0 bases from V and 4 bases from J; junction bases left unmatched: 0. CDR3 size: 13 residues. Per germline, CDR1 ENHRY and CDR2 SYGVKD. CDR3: CAISESRGYEQYF. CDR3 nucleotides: TGTGCCATCAGTGAGTCGCGGGGGTACGAGCAGTACTTC.